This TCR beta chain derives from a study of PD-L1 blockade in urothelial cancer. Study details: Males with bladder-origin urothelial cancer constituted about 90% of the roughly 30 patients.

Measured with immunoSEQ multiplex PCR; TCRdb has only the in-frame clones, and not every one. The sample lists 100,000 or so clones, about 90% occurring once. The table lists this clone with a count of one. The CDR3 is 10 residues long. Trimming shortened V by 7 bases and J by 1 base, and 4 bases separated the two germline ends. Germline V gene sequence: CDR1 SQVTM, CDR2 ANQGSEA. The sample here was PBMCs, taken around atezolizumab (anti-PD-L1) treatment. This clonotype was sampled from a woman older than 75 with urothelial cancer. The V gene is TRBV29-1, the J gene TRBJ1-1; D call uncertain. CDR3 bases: TGCAGCGCAGGGAACACTGAAGCTTTCTTT. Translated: CSAGNTEAFF.